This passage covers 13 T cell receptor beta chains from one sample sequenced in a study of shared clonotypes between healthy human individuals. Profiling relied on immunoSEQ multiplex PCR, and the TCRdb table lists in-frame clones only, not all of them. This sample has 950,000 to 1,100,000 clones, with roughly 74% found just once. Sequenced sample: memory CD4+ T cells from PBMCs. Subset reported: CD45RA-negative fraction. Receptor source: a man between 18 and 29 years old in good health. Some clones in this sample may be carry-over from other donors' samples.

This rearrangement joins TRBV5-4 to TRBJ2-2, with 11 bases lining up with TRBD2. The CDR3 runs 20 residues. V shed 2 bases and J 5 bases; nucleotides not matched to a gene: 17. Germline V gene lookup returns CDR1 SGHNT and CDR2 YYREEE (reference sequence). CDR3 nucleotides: TGTGCCAGCAGCTTTATAGGGTCAGGACTAGCGGGCAAGAGGACCGGGGAGCTGTTTTTT. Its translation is CASSFIGSGLAGKRTGELFF.

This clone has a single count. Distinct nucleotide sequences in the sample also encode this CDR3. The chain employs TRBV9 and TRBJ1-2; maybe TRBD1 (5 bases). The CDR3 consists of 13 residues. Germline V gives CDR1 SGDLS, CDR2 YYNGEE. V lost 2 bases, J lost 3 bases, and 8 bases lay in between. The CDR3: CASSVGGDYGYTF. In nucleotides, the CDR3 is TGTGCCAGCAGCGTCGGGGGGGACTATGGCTACACCTTC. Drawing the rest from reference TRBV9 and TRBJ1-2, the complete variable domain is DSGVTQTPKHLITATGQRVTLRCSPRSGDLSVYWYQQSLDQGLQFLIQYYNGEERAKGNILERFSAQQFPDLHSELNLSSLELGDSALYFCASSVGGDYGYTFGSGTRLTVV.

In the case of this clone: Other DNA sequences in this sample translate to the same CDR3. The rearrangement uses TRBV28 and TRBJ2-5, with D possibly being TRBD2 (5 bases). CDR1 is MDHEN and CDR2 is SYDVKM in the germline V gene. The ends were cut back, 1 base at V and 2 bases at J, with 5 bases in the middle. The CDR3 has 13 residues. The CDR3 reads CASSLSGQETQYF. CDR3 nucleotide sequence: TGTGCCAGCAGTTTATCGGGGCAAGAGACCCAGTACTTC.

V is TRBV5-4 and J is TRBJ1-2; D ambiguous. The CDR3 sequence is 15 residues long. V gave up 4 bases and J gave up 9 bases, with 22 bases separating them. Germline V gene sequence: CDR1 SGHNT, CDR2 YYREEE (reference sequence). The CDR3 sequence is CASSQSLAASRSYTF. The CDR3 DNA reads TGTGCCAGCAGCCAGTCGCTCGCGGCGTCGAGAAGCTACACCTTC.

Here the CDR3 DNA reads TGCGCCAGCAGCGACCGGGACAGGCGCACAGATACGCAGTATTTT. Protein sequence: CASSDRDRRTDTQYF. V is TRBV5-1 and J is TRBJ2-3; 8 bases are shared with TRBD1. Germline CDR1 reads SGHRS; CDR2 reads YFSETQ. The CDR3 contains 15 residues. Losses at the gene ends were 4 bases for V and 1 base for J; bases not matched to a gene: 5. The variable domain in full, completed from reference TRBV5-1 and TRBJ2-3, reads KAGVTQTPRYLIKTRGQQVTLSCSPISGHRSVSWYQQTPGQGLQFLFEYFSETQRNKGNFPGRFSGRQFSNSRSEMNVSTLELGDSALYLCASSDRDRRTDTQYFGPGTRLTVL.

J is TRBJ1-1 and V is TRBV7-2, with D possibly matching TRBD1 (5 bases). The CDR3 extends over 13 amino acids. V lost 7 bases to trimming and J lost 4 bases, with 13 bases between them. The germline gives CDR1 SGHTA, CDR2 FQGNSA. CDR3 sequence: CASMGPGGTEAFF. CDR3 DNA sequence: TGTGCCAGCATGGGGCCCGGGGGCACTGAAGCTTTCTTT.

Here the CDR3 reads CASSPSAGREETQYF. For the CDR3, the DNA is TGTGCCAGCAGCCCCAGTGCGGGCCGTGAAGAGACCCAGTACTTC. The gene calls are TRBV11-3 and TRBJ2-5, with TRBD2 as a possible D gene (5 bases). The CDR3 runs to 15 residues. V gave up 5 bases and J gave up 3 bases, with 16 bases separating them. Germline V gives CDR1 SGHNT, CDR2 YENEEA.

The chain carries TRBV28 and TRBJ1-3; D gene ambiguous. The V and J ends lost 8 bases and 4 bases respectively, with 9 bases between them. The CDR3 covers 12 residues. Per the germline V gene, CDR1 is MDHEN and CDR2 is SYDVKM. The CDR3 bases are TGTGCCAGCGGAAATCAAGGAAACACCATATATTTT. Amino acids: CASGNQGNTIYF.

The CDR3 DNA reads as TGTGCCAGCAGCGCCGGGACTGAGTCCTACGAGCAGTACTTC. Its translation is CASSAGTESYEQYF. V usage is TRBV9 and J usage is TRBJ2-7, with D maybe TRBD2 (6 bases). V gave up 3 bases and J gave up 1 base, with 11 bases separating them. Germline V gene data show CDR1 as SGDLS and CDR2 as YYNGEE. This CDR3 has 14 residues.

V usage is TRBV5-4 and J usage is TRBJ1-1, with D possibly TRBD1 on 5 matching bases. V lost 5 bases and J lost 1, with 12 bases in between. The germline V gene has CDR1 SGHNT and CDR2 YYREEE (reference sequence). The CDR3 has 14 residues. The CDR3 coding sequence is TGTGCCAGCAGACCCGACAGAACGAACACTGAAGCTTTCTTT. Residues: CASRPDRTNTEAFF.

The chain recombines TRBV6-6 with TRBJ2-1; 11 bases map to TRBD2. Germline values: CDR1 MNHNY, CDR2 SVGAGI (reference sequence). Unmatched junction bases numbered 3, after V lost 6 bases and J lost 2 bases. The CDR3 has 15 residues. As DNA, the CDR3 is TGTGCCAGCAGGCTAGCGGGAGGCACCTACAATGAGCAGTTCTTC. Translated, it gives CASRLAGGTYNEQFF.

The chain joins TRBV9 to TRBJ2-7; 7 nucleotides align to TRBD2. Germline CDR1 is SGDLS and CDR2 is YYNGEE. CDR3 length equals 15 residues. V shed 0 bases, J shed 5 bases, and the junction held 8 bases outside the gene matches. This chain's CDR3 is CASSVAGGGGDEQYF. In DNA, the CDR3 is TGTGCCAGCAGCGTAGCTGGCGGGGGAGGCGACGAGCAGTACTTC.

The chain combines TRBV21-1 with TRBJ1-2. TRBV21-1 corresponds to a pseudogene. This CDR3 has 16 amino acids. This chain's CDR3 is CASSTLILPAAYGYTF. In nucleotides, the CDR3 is TGTGCCAGCAGTACTTTAATTCTACCCGCGGCCTATGGCTACACCTTC.